Included here is one T cell receptor (beta chain) sequence, with context. Positively selected for CCR7, the CD45RO-negative cells used as naive CD8 cells excluded terminally differentiated effector memory CD45RA+ cells. This specimen comes from a study of shared clonotypes between healthy human individuals. Several immunoSEQ plates held equal portions of the genomic DNA taken from each subset. The repertoire was sequenced with immunoSEQ multiplex PCR; TCRdb's copy has only in-frame clones and lacks some. The data contain roughly 2,000,000 clones, around 95% of them singletons. From germline, CDR1 is MGHRA and CDR2 YSYEKL. The V and J ends lost 8 bases and 4 bases respectively, with 15 bases between them. The CDR3 is made up of 14 amino acids.

This receptor was identified in a man younger than 30 in good health. Some clones in this sample may be carry-over from other donors' samples. Sequencing was carried out using naive CD8+ T cells from PBMCs. This chain uses TRBV4-1 with TRBJ2-1; D is perhaps TRBD1 or TRBD2 (5 bases each). This CDR3 is CASERDRGYNEQFF. The CDR3 DNA reads TGCGCCAGCGAAAGGGACCGCGGGTACAATGAGCAGTTCTTC.